The sequence of this TCR beta chain was determined in a study of blood T cells in healthy people across ages. This clonotype has just a few counts. With a J-beta primer mix and a sample-barcoded 5' primer, a second PCR ran 7 to 11 cycles. Researchers report that a template-switch adaptor with 12 random nucleotides tagged each cDNA molecule. TCRdb processed the 5' RACE reads anew with MiXCR; each CDR3 protein has one entry. The table records 1.5 million to 2 million distinct CDR3 sequences, approximately 40% of them present only once. The sample consisted of blood. The source of this sequence is a human donor in good health.

The CDR3, as DNA: TGTGCCAGCAGTCCCACCCCAGGGGAGACCCCCCATAGTATTCAGTACTTC. Its protein product is CASSPTPGETPHSIQYF. The rearrangement links TRBV6-6 to TRBJ2-4; tentative D call: TRBD1 (6 bases). Germline-derived CDR1 and CDR2 are MNHNY and SVGAGI (reference sequence). V shed 5 bases and J shed 10 bases, with 27 bases lying between them. The CDR3 length is 17 residues.